This is a list of T cell receptor beta chains from one sample in a study of T cells in Graves' hyperthyroidism and ophthalmopathy. TCRdb redid the calling of the multiplex PCR reads with MiXCR, one entry per CDR3 protein. This sample yields hundreds of thousands of distinct CDR3 sequences, of which about 20% are seen a single time; approximately 48% belongs to the top ten. Sequencing was carried out using blood. The origin of the receptors is a man in his forties with Graves' ophthalmopathy. Each CDR3 is given with its conserved first and last residue. A D gene is named only where the DNA matches it firmly. Clone sizes are given selectively: once, few, many, or a class where the clone is expanded.

d_call: TRBD1
v_call: TRBV7-9
j_call: TRBJ2-1
clone_size: -
cdr3_nt: TGTGCCAGCAGCCGATCCTCGGGACAGTGGCACGGTGAGCAGTTCTTC
cdr3_aa: CASSRSSGQWHGEQFF

d_call: -
v_call: TRBV6-2/TRBV6-3
j_call: TRBJ1-5
clone_size: many
cdr3_nt: TGTGCCAGCTCCCCACTGATTAGCAATCAGCCCCAGCATTTT
cdr3_aa: CASSPLISNQPQHF

d_call: -
v_call: TRBV10-3
j_call: TRBJ2-7
clone_size: -
cdr3_nt: TGTGCCATCAGTGAAGAAGGGGCGCTCTCCTACGAGCAGTACTTC
cdr3_aa: CAISEEGALSYEQYF

d_call: TRBD2
v_call: TRBV4-1
j_call: TRBJ2-5
clone_size: once
cdr3_nt: TGCGCCAGCAGCCAAGATCCGGGGGGGCTGAGGGAGACCCAGTACTTC
cdr3_aa: CASSQDPGGLRETQYF

d_call: -
v_call: TRBV7-8
j_call: TRBJ2-3
clone_size: many
cdr3_nt: TGTGCCAGCAGCTTAGGCGGCCTAGATACGCAGTATTTT
cdr3_aa: CASSLGGLDTQYF

d_call: -
v_call: TRBV28
j_call: TRBJ1-4
clone_size: few
cdr3_nt: TGTGCCAGCAGTTCTTACCCCCGGGCTTTGAAAAAACTGTTTTTT
cdr3_aa: CASSSYPRALKKLFF

d_call: -
v_call: TRBV28
j_call: TRBJ2-7
clone_size: many
cdr3_nt: TGTGCCAGCAGCCCCACAGGGATCGGGTACGAGCAGTACTTC
cdr3_aa: CASSPTGIGYEQYF

d_call: TRBD1
v_call: TRBV3-1
j_call: TRBJ2-1
clone_size: -
cdr3_nt: TGTGCCAGCAGCCGCGGACAGGGAGTGGATAATGAGCAGTTCTTC
cdr3_aa: CASSRGQGVDNEQFF

d_call: -
v_call: TRBV20-1
j_call: TRBJ1-1
clone_size: -
cdr3_nt: TGCAGTGCTAGAGATTACAGGGCGAACACTGAAGCTTTCTTT
cdr3_aa: CSARDYRANTEAFF

d_call: -
v_call: TRBV12-3/TRBV12-4
j_call: TRBJ2-1
clone_size: few
cdr3_nt: TGTGCCAGCAGTCTCGGGGTTGGGGGGTGGCAGTTCTTC
cdr3_aa: CASSLGVGGWQFF

d_call: -
v_call: TRBV19
j_call: TRBJ1-1
clone_size: few
cdr3_nt: TGTGCCAGTAGTATTAGGGGGATCGCTGAAGCTTTCTTT
cdr3_aa: CASSIRGIAEAFF

d_call: -
v_call: TRBV5-1
j_call: TRBJ2-3
clone_size: -
cdr3_nt: TGCGCCAGCAGCTTTGGGGGCAGGAGCCAGACAGATACGCAGTATTTT
cdr3_aa: CASSFGGRSQTDTQYF

d_call: -
v_call: TRBV20-1
j_call: TRBJ1-2
clone_size: -
cdr3_nt: TGCAGCGCGCAACGGGGGAACTATAGCTACACCTTC
cdr3_aa: CSAQRGNYSYTF

d_call: -
v_call: TRBV29-1
j_call: TRBJ2-1
clone_size: few
cdr3_nt: TGCAGCGTTTACGGTGGGAGCCCACACAATGAGCAGTTCTTC
cdr3_aa: CSVYGGSPHNEQFF

d_call: -
v_call: TRBV7-8
j_call: TRBJ1-4
clone_size: -
cdr3_nt: TGTGCCAGCAGCTACAGTGGGGAAAAACTGTTTTTT
cdr3_aa: CASSYSGEKLFF

d_call: -
v_call: TRBV7-7
j_call: TRBJ2-5
clone_size: -
cdr3_nt: TGTGCTAGCAGCTTCTCGGCAAGCCAAGAGACCCAGTACTTC
cdr3_aa: CASSFSASQETQYF